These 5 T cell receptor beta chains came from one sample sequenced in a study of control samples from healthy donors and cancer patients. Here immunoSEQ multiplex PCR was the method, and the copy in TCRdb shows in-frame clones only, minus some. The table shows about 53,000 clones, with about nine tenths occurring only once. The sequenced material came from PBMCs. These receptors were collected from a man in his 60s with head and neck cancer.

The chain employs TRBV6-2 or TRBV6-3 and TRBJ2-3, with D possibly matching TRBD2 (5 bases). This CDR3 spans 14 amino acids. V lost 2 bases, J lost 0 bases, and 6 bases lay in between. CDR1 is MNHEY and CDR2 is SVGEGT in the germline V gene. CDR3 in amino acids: CASSYGGSTDTQYF. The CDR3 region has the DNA TGTGCCAGCAGTTACGGAGGAAGCACAGATACGCAGTATTTT.

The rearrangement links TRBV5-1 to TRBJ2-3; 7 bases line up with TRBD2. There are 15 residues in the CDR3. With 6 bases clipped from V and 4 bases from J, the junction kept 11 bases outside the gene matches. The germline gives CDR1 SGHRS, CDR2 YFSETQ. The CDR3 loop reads CASNWEGRRADTQYF. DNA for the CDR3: TGCGCCAGCAACTGGGAGGGGCGGCGGGCAGATACGCAGTATTTT.

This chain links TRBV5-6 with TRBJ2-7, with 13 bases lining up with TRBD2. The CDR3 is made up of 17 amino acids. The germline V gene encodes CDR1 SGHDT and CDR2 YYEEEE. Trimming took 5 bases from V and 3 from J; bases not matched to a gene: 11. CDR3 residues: CASSLGALAGGIYEQYF. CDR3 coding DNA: TGTGCCAGCAGTCTCGGGGCACTAGCGGGAGGGATCTACGAGCAGTACTTC.

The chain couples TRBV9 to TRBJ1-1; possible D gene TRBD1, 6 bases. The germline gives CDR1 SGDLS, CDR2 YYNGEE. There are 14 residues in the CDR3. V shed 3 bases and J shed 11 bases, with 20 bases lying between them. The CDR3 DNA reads TGTGCCAGCAGCGAGAGGGAGGGGGACTCGGTGGCTTTCTTT. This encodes CASSEREGDSVAFF.

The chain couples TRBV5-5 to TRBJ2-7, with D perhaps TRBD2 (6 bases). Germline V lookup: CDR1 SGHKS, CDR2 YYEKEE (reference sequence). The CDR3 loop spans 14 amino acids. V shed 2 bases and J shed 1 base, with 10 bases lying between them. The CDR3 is CASSFGGGSYEQYF. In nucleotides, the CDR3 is TGTGCCAGCAGCTTCGGCGGAGGGTCCTACGAGCAGTACTTC.